A selection of T cell receptor beta chains follows, all from one sample in a study of T cells in Graves' hyperthyroidism and ophthalmopathy. TCRdb recomputed calls from the multiplex PCR reads with MiXCR, one row per CDR3 protein. This sample has roughly 400,000 distinct CDR3 sequences, with over 13% found just once. Specimen: blood. The origin of the receptors is a middle-aged man with Graves' ophthalmopathy. The CDR3 runs from the conserved cysteine through the conserved F or W. Fields, in order: CDR3 protein, CDR3 DNA, D gene, J gene, clone size, V gene. The D gene is left open where the match is weak. Clone size is given for some rows only: seen once, a few or many times, or a class if the clone is expanded.

CASSSRVTSTDTQYF	TGTGCCAGCAGCTCCCGGGTAACTAGCACAGATACGCAGTATTTT	NA	TRBJ2-3	NA	TRBV14
CASSGGDPGLPQHF	TGCGCCAGCAGTGGGGGCGATCCGGGACTGCCCCAGCATTTT	NA	TRBJ1-5	NA	TRBV5-1
CATSALRGDDGGPYNEQFF	TGTGCCACCAGTGCCCTGAGGGGGGATGATGGCGGTCCCTACAATGAGCAGTTCTTC	NA	TRBJ2-1	NA	TRBV24-1
CASSPRLDREETQYF	TGTGCCAGCAGTCCCCGCCTCGACAGGGAAGAGACCCAGTACTTC	TRBD1	TRBJ2-5	many	TRBV5-8
CASRLPAVGRGGNTIYF	TGCGCCAGCAGACTCCCTGCAGTGGGGCGCGGAGGAAACACCATATATTTT	NA	TRBJ1-3	few	TRBV5-1
CSVASSGRSVRNEQFF	TGCAGCGTTGCCTCTAGCGGGAGGTCTGTCAGGAATGAGCAGTTCTTC	TRBD2	TRBJ2-1	few	TRBV29-1
CASSSSGRRGEQYF	TGTGCCAGCAGTTCTAGCGGGAGGAGGGGTGAGCAGTACTTC	TRBD2	TRBJ2-7	many	TRBV6-2/TRBV6-3
CASSLARFSYNEQFF	TGTGCCAGCAGCCTAGCGCGGTTCTCCTACAATGAGCAGTTCTTC	NA	TRBJ2-1	many	TRBV27
CASSLARAGDEQYF	TGCGCCAGCAGCTTGGCCAGGGCAGGGGACGAGCAGTACTTC	NA	TRBJ2-7	few	TRBV5-1
CASSQDRTGVNPSYEQYF	TGTGCCAGCAGCCAAGATCGGACAGGGGTCAACCCTTCCTACGAGCAGTACTTC	TRBD1	TRBJ2-7	few	TRBV14
CASSLSSSSTDTQYF	TGTGCCAGCAGCTTAAGCTCCTCCAGCACAGATACGCAGTATTTT	NA	TRBJ2-3	many	TRBV7-3
CASRAGTGNTGELFF	TGTGCCAGCAGGGCCGGGACAGGGAACACCGGGGAGCTGTTTTTT	TRBD1	TRBJ2-2	many	TRBV7-9
CASTKRAMGTDTQYF	TGTGCCAGCACAAAGAGGGCGATGGGCACAGATACGCAGTATTTT	NA	TRBJ2-3	many	TRBV7-8
CASIQRYTGELFF	TGTGCCAGCATTCAGCGGTACACCGGGGAGCTGTTTTTT	NA	TRBJ2-2	few	TRBV6-1
CASREGTYEQFF	TGTGCCAGCAGAGAGGGAACCTATGAGCAGTTCTTC	NA	TRBJ2-1	few	TRBV28
CASSLRVSSYNEQFF	TGTGCCAGCAGTTTACGGGTGAGCTCCTACAATGAGCAGTTCTTC	NA	TRBJ2-1	NA	TRBV12-3/TRBV12-4
CASSPLPGELFF	TGTGCCAGCTCACCTCTACCCGGGGAGCTGTTTTTT	NA	TRBJ2-2	many	TRBV18
CASRAARRGAGELFF	TGTGCCAGCCGGGCAGCTAGGAGGGGGGCCGGGGAGCTGTTTTTT	NA	TRBJ2-2	few	TRBV28
CATSRGGQGAYEQYF	TGTGCCACCAGCCGGGGGGGACAGGGGGCCTACGAGCAGTACTTC	TRBD1	TRBJ2-7	many	TRBV15
CASSLGGVAGEGDTQYF	TGTGCCAGCAGTTTAGGGGGAGTAGCGGGAGAGGGAGATACGCAGTATTTT	TRBD2	TRBJ2-3	few	TRBV12-3/TRBV12-4
CASSEYRQGPTDTQYF	TGTGCCAGCAGTGAATATCGACAGGGGCCCACAGATACGCAGTATTTT	TRBD1	TRBJ2-3	NA	TRBV25-1
CSALGDSRTDTQYF	TGCAGTGCCCTGGGGGACAGCCGCACAGATACGCAGTATTTT	TRBD1	TRBJ2-3	NA	TRBV20-1
CASSLLASGLRETQYF	TGTGCCAGCAGCTTGTTAGCTAGCGGGTTAAGGGAGACCCAGTACTTC	TRBD2	TRBJ2-5	NA	TRBV5-4
CASSLTRGSLGYTF	TGTGCCAGCAGCTTAACCCGGGGGTCGCTTGGCTACACCTTC	NA	TRBJ1-2	many	TRBV7-9
CASSPAGEHGYTF	TGTGCCAGCTCACCGGCGGGGGAACATGGCTACACCTTC	NA	TRBJ1-2	many	TRBV18
CATLPESGTVYGYTF	TGCGCCACCCTTCCGGAGTCCGGGACGGTCTATGGCTACACCTTC	NA	TRBJ1-2	many	TRBV5-1
CASCFRLGDYNEQFF	TGCGCCAGCTGCTTCCGGTTAGGGGACTACAATGAGCAGTTCTTC	NA	TRBJ2-1	NA	TRBV5-1
CSTSDTWGGQPQHF	TGTTCCACCAGTGACACCTGGGGGGGGCAGCCCCAGCATTTT	NA	TRBJ1-5	NA	TRBV24-1
CSADGTEDTEAFF	TGCAGTGCTGACGGGACGGAGGACACTGAAGCTTTCTTT	NA	TRBJ1-1	few	TRBV20-1
CASRLARLAELRETQYF	TGCGCCAGCAGGTTAGCCCGACTAGCGGAGCTACGGGAGACCCAGTACTTC	TRBD2	TRBJ2-5	NA	TRBV5-1
CASSWGQGNQPQHF	TGTGCCAGCAGTTGGGGACAGGGGAATCAGCCCCAGCATTTT	TRBD1	TRBJ1-5	many	TRBV7-9
CASSLGGAVNTEAFF	TGTGCCAGCAGTTTAGGAGGGGCCGTTAACACTGAAGCTTTCTTT	NA	TRBJ1-1	many	TRBV28
CASKLPGLHEQYF	TGTGCCAGCAAACTTCCGGGGTTGCACGAGCAGTACTTC	NA	TRBJ2-7	NA	TRBV27
CASSGVATGGTGELFF	TGTGCCAGCAGTGGGGTAGCAACAGGCGGTACCGGGGAGCTGTTTTTT	NA	TRBJ2-2	many	TRBV2
CASSLNPYEQYF	TGTGCCAGCAGCCTGAACCCCTACGAGCAGTACTTC	NA	TRBJ2-7	many	TRBV7-8
CASTKDGGYEQYF	TGTGCCAGCACCAAGGACGGAGGGTACGAGCAGTACTTC	NA	TRBJ2-7	many	TRBV6-1
CASSQDGLPYGQYF	TGTGCCAGCAGCCAAGACGGTTTACCCTACGGGCAGTACTTC	NA	TRBJ2-7	few	TRBV3-1
CASSLGTGGSETQYF	TGTGCCAGCAGTTTAGGGACAGGGGGCTCCGAGACCCAGTACTTC	TRBD1	TRBJ2-5	NA	TRBV12-3/TRBV12-4
CAISDLGLAGSEQYF	TGTGCCATCAGTGATTTAGGACTAGCGGGTTCGGAGCAGTACTTC	TRBD2	TRBJ2-7	many	TRBV10-3
CASSLTNNEQFF	TGCGCCAGCAGCTTGACGAACAATGAGCAGTTCTTC	NA	TRBJ2-1	few	TRBV5-1
CASSKDRLRQYF	TGTGCCAGTAGTAAGGACAGGTTGCGGCAGTACTTC	TRBD1	TRBJ2-7	NA	TRBV19
CSASDNRDWTETQYF	TGCAGTGCTAGTGACAACCGGGACTGGACGGAGACCCAGTACTTC	NA	TRBJ2-5	few	TRBV20-1
CASSRISGSPFGNEQYF	TGTGCCAGCAGCAGAATTAGCGGGAGCCCCTTTGGGAACGAGCAGTACTTC	TRBD2	TRBJ2-7	many	TRBV27
CASSPDPPEKLFF	TGTGCCAGCAGCCCGGACCCGCCTGAAAAACTGTTTTTT	NA	TRBJ1-4	NA	TRBV7-2
CASSSLVVPNYEQYF	TGCGCCAGCAGCTCCCTCGTGGTACCTAACTACGAGCAGTACTTC	NA	TRBJ2-7	many	TRBV5-1
CASSQAAQSEQYF	TGCGCCAGCAGCCAAGCGGCTCAGAGCGAGCAGTACTTC	NA	TRBJ2-7	NA	TRBV4-1
CASSFPYNKQFF	TGTGCCAGCAGTTTTCCCTACAATAAGCAGTTCTTC	NA	TRBJ2-1	few	TRBV28
CASSSRDTGRQPQHF	TGTGCCAGCAGTTCCCGGGACACTGGGAGGCAGCCCCAGCATTTT	NA	TRBJ1-5	medium-sized	TRBV12-3/TRBV12-4
CASRQTGTLISGNTIYF	TGTGCCAGTAGACAAACCGGGACACTAATCTCTGGAAACACCATATATTTT	NA	TRBJ1-3	NA	TRBV19
CASSEALSLGSGRVEQFF	TGTGCCAGCAGTGAAGCGCTTAGTTTGGGTAGCGGGAGAGTTGAGCAGTTCTTC	TRBD2	TRBJ2-1	many	TRBV2
CASSLPGSTDTQYF	TGTGCCAGCAGCTTGCCGGGGAGCACAGATACGCAGTATTTT	NA	TRBJ2-3	many	TRBV5-8
CASSLGTVGRELFF	TGTGCCAGCAGCTTGGGGACAGTCGGCCGGGAGCTGTTTTTT	TRBD1	TRBJ2-2	NA	TRBV9
CSAGTPPDYEQYF	TGCAGTGCTGGGACTCCCCCGGACTACGAGCAGTACTTC	NA	TRBJ2-7	many	TRBV20-1
CSASGTNNQPQHF	TGCAGTGCTTCCGGGACAAACAATCAGCCCCAGCATTTT	NA	TRBJ1-5	many	TRBV20-1
CASAAGSSLQFF	TGTGCCAGCGCGGCGGGATCCTCTCTGCAGTTCTTC	NA	TRBJ2-1	many	TRBV27